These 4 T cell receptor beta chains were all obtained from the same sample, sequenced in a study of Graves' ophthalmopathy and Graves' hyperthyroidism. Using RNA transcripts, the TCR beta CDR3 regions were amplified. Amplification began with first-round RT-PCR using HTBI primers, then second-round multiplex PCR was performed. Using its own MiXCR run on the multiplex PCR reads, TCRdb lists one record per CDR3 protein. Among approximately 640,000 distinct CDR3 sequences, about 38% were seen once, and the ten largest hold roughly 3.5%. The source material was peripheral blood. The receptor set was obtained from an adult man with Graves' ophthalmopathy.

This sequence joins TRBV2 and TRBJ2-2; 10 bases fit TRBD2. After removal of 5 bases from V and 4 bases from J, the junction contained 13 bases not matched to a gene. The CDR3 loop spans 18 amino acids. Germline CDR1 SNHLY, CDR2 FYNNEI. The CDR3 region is CASSYSPTSGLGTGELFF. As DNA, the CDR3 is TGTGCCAGCAGTTATTCTCCGACTAGCGGGCTAGGCACCGGGGAGCTGTTTTTT.

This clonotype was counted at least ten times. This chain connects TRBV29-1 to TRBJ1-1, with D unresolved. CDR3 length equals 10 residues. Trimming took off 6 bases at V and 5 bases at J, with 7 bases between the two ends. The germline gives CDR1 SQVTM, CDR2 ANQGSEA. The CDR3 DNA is TGCAGCGTGAGGGAGACTGAAGCTTTCTTT. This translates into CSVRETEAFF.

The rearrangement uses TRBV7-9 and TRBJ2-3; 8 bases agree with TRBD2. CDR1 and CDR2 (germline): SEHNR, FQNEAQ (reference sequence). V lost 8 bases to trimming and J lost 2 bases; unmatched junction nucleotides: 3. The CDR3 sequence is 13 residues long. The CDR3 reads CASLAGFTDTQYF. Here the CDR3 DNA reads TGTGCCAGCTTAGCGGGGTTCACAGATACGCAGTATTTT.

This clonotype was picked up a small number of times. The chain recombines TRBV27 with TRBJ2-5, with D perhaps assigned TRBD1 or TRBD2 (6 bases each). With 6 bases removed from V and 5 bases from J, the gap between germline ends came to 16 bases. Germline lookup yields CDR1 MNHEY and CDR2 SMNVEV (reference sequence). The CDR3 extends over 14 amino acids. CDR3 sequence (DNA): TGTGCCAGCAGCCCTAGCAACGGGGGCGAGACCCAGTACTTC. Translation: CASSPSNGGETQYF.